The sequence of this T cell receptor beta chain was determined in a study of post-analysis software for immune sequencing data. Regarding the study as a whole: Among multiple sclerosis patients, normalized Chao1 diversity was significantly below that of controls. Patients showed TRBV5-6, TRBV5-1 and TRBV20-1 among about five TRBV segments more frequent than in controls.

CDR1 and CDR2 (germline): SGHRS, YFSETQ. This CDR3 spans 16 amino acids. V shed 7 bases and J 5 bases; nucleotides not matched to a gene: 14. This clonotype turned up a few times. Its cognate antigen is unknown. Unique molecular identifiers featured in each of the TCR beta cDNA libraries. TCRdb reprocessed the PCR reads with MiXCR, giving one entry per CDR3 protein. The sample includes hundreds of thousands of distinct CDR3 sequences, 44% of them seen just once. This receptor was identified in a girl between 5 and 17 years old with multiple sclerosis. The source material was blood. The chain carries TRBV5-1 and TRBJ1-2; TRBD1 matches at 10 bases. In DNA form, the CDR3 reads TGCGCCAGCTCGCGCGGAGGGACAGGGGTTGATTATGGCTACACCTTC. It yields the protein CASSRGGTGVDYGYTF. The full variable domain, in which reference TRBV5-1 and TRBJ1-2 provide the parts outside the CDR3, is KAGVTQTPRYLIKTRGQQVTLSCSPISGHRSVSWYQQTPGQGLQFLFEYFSETQRNKGNFPGRFSGRQFSNSRSEMNVSTLELGDSALYLCASSRGGTGVDYGYTFGSGTRLTVV.